This is a list of T cell receptor beta chains from one sample in a study of a mutant IDH1 vaccine in newly diagnosed glioma. Profiling relied on immunoSEQ multiplex PCR, and the TCRdb table lists in-frame clones only, not all of them. The sample lists around 49,000 clones, roughly 78% occurring once. For these TCRs, the target antigens are not known. Sequenced material: PBMCs, taken from a glioma patient whose treatment included an IDH1 peptide vaccine. The receptor source for this set is a man aged 50 to 59 with glioma. Each CDR3 is given with its conserved first and last residue. Each record gives: V gene, clone size, CDR3 protein. Clone size is given for some rows only: seen once, a few or many times, or a class if the clone is expanded.

v_call: TRBV4-2
clone_size: -
cdr3_aa: CASSQGQGRGQPQHF

v_call: TRBV11-2
clone_size: -
cdr3_aa: CASSLFDEQYF

v_call: TRBV10-1
clone_size: -
cdr3_aa: CASSDSSGPPPTNYGYTF

v_call: TRBV10-3
clone_size: few
cdr3_aa: CAISETFDNQPQHF

v_call: TRBV7-9
clone_size: once
cdr3_aa: CASSSLTGGGGSEQFF

v_call: TRBV11-2
clone_size: -
cdr3_aa: CASSLDRDEQYF

v_call: TRBV19
clone_size: -
cdr3_aa: CASSKYTPATNYGYTF

v_call: TRBV18
clone_size: -
cdr3_aa: CASSSGTGSQPQHF

v_call: TRBV19
clone_size: -
cdr3_aa: CASRPGQQKYSGYTF

v_call: TRBV6-1
clone_size: -
cdr3_aa: CASGRPITDTQYF

v_call: TRBV19
clone_size: -
cdr3_aa: CASSLGGDTEAFF

v_call: TRBV4-3
clone_size: -
cdr3_aa: CASSLQGDEQYF

v_call: TRBV6-1
clone_size: -
cdr3_aa: CASSVTSGGTDTQYF

v_call: TRBV10-3
clone_size: -
cdr3_aa: CAISESSGGSNQPQHF

v_call: TRBV5-6
clone_size: -
cdr3_aa: CASSLVAGKEEYF

v_call: TRBV2
clone_size: -
cdr3_aa: CASQRGGNEAFF

v_call: TRBV5-6
clone_size: -
cdr3_aa: CASQTFMNSNQPQHF

v_call: TRBV19
clone_size: few
cdr3_aa: CGSAGVNTGELFF

v_call: TRBV1
clone_size: -
cdr3_aa: CTSSWDRADNEQFF

v_call: TRBV4-2
clone_size: -
cdr3_aa: CASSPEITHRGPGELFF

v_call: TRBV5-1
clone_size: -
cdr3_aa: CASSLGQWGVTEAFF

v_call: TRBV28
clone_size: -
cdr3_aa: CASRFYPNTEAFF